These 9 T cell receptor beta chains were all obtained from the same sample, sequenced in a study of molecular identifiers for immune sequencing clone quantification. One entry per CDR3 protein, called by TCRdb with MiXCR from the PCR reads. The table lists under 650,000 distinct CDR3 sequences, around 20% of them singletons. Sequenced sample: naive CD8+ T cells from blood, with Jurkat cell RNA spiked in. Sample subset: FACS-sorted CD8+CD4-CCR7+CD45RA+ naive T cells. The receptors come from a human donor in good health. Some libraries in this study had Jurkat cell RNA spiked in.

On this clonotype itself: A much larger clone lies a single base off, so this may be a read error. V usage is TRBV7-9 and J usage is TRBJ1-1; possible D gene TRBD1, 6 bases. V dropped 2 bases and J dropped 8 bases, with 12 bases sitting between them. The CDR3 runs 13 residues. Germline V gene data show CDR1 as SEHNR and CDR2 as FQNEAQ (reference sequence). The CDR3 loop is CASSLPGALEAFF. The DNA of the CDR3 is TGTGCCAGCAGCTTACCGGGGGCACTAGAAGCTTTCTTT.

This clonotype has ten or more counts. V gene TRBV9 combines with J gene TRBJ2-5, with D tentatively TRBD2 (6 bases). Trimming took 3 bases from V and 5 from J, leaving 14 bases between them. This CDR3 is built from 14 residues. Looked up from germline, CDR1 is SGDLS and CDR2 is YYNGEE. CDR3 loop: CASSGFYGGETQYF. CDR3 sequence (DNA): TGTGCCAGCAGCGGTTTTTACGGAGGGGAGACCCAGTACTTC.

The chain has TRBV4-2 and TRBJ2-7, with 8 bases lining up with TRBD1. Germline values: CDR1 LGHNA, CDR2 YNFKEQ. The junction had 18 bases not matched to a gene; V was cut back by 2 bases and J by 0 bases. The CDR3 length is 20 residues. The CDR3 here is CASSQSRRTGSLPFSYEQYF. Written as DNA, the CDR3 is TGTGCCAGCAGCCAATCCCGTCGGACAGGGAGCCTCCCTTTCTCCTACGAGCAGTACTTC.

This clonotype was counted many times. One junction end does not reproduce the germline sequence, and a read error may be involved. The chain recombines TRBV5-3 with TRBJ2-5; a weak D match, TRBD2 (5 bases). TRBV5-3 is recorded as an ORF, its role being uncertain. The CDR3 sequence is 14 residues long. The CDR3 DNA reads TGTGCCAGCAGCTTCGGGGTGCTGCAAGAGACCCAGTACTTC. Protein sequence: CASSFGVLQETQYF.

In its sample, this clonotype was seen many times. The rearrangement uses TRBV7-9 and TRBJ2-5; D possibly corresponds to TRBD2 (6 bases). Trimming removed 8 bases from V and 2 bases from J, with 15 bases in between. From germline, CDR1 is SEHNR and CDR2 FQNEAQ (reference sequence). This CDR3 spans 14 amino acids. This CDR3 is CASSGAGPQETQYF. In DNA form, the CDR3 reads TGTGCCAGCTCTGGGGCGGGACCACAAGAGACCCAGTACTTC.

This chain connects TRBV11-2 to TRBJ1-3; D is undetermined. CDR1 is SGHAT, CDR2 FQNNGV, per germline. This CDR3 has 15 residues. V was shortened by 6 bases and J by 1 base, with 13 bases between the two germline ends. The DNA of the CDR3 is TGTGCCAGCAGGAACGGAGGAGGGTCTGGAAACACCATATATTTT. Translation: CASRNGGGSGNTIYF.

This clonotype was seen at least ten times. The V call is TRBV7-9, the J call TRBJ2-3, with D uncertain. Trimming cost V 3 bases and J 8 bases, with 12 bases left between them. CDR1 and CDR2 (germline): SEHNR, FQNEAQ (reference sequence). This CDR3 region has 13 residues. CDR3 protein: CASSFEASGTQYF. The CDR3, as DNA: TGTGCCAGCAGCTTCGAAGCGTCCGGTACGCAGTATTTT.

This clonotype was observed many times. This rearrangement joins TRBV6-5 to TRBJ2-5; 10 bases are a match to TRBD2. V dropped 5 bases and J dropped 4; count of bases not matched to a gene: 4. CDR3 length: 14 residues. The germline V gene has CDR1 MNHEY and CDR2 SVGAGI. The CDR3 sequence: CASSNRLAGETQYF. CDR3 in DNA: TGTGCCAGCAGTAACAGACTAGCGGGAGAGACCCAGTACTTC.

A note on this clonotype: Since a much larger clone is just one base distant, this may be a read error. The V gene is TRBV14, the J gene TRBJ2-7, with D perhaps matching TRBD1 or TRBD2 (5 bases each). Germline V gene lookup returns CDR1 SGHDN and CDR2 FVKESK. The CDR3 runs to 14 residues. CDR3 residues: CASSQVAGTYGQYF. The CDR3 nucleotides are TGTGCCAGCAGCCAAGTCGCAGGGACCTACGGGCAGTACTTC.